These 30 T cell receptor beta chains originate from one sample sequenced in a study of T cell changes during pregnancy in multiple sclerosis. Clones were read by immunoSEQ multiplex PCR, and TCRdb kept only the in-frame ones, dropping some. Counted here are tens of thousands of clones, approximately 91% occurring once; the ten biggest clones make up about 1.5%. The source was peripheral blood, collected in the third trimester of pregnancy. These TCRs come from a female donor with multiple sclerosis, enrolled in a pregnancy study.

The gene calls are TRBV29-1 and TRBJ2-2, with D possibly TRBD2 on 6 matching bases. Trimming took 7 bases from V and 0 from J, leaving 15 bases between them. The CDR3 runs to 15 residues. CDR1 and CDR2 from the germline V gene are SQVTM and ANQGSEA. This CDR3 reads CSARVGGTNTGELFF. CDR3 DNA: TGCAGCGCCCGGGTTGGGGGGACGAACACCGGGGAGCTGTTTTTT.

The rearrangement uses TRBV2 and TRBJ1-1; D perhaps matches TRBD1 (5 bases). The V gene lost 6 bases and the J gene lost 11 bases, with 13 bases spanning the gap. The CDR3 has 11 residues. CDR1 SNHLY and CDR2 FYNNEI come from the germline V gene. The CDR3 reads CASRGPLGAFF. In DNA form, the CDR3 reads TGTGCCAGCAGGGGGCCGCTGGGGGCTTTCTTT. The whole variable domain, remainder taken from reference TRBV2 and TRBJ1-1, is EPEVTQTPSHQVTQMGQEVILRCVPISNHLYFYWYRQILGQKVEFLVSFYNNEISEKSEIFDDQFSVERPDGSNFTLKIRSTKLEDSAMYFCASRGPLGAFFGQGTRLTVV.

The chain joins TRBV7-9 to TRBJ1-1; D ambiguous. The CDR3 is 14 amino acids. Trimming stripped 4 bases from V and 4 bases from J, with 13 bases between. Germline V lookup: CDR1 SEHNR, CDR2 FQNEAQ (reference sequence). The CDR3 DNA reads TGTGCCAGCAGCTCAGGACTGGGGAGCACTGAAGCTTTCTTT. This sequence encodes CASSSGLGSTEAFF.

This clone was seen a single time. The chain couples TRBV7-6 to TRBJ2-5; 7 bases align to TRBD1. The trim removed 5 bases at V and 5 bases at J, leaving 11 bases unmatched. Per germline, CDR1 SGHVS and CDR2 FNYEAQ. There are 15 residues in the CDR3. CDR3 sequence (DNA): TGTGCCAGCAGCCAGAGACAGGGAGTAGGGGAGACCCAGTACTTC. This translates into CASSQRQGVGETQYF.

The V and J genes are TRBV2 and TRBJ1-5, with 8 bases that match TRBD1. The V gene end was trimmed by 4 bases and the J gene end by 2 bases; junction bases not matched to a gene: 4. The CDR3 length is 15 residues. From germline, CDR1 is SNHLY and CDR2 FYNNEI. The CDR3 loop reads CASSGAGGGNQPQHF. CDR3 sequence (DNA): TGTGCCAGCAGTGGGGCAGGGGGCGGCAATCAGCCCCAGCATTTT.

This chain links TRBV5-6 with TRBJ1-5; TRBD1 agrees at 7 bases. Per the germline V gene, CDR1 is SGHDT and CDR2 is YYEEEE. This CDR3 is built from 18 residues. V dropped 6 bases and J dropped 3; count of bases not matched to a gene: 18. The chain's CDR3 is CASTRRGRDSFTNQPQHF. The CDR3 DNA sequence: TGTGCCAGCACCCGGAGGGGTCGGGACAGCTTTACCAATCAGCCCCAGCATTTT.

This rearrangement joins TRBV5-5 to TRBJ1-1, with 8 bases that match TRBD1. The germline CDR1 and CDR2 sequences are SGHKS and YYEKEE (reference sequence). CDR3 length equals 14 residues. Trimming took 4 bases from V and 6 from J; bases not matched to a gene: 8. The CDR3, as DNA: TGTGCCAGCAGCCCCCGGGACAGGTTTTCTGAAGCTTTCTTT. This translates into CASSPRDRFSEAFF.

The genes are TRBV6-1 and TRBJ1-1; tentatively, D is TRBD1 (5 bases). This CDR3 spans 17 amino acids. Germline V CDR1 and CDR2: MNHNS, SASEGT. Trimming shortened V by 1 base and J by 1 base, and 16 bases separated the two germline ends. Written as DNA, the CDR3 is TGTGCCAGCAGTGAAGGCGGGGGGAGGTTGGGGAACACTGAAGCTTTCTTT. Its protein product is CASSEGGGRLGNTEAFF.

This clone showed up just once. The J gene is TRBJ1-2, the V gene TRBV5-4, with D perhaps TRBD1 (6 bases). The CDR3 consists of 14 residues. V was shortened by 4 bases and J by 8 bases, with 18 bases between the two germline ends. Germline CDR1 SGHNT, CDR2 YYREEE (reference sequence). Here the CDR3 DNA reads TGTGCCAGCAGCCATGACCAGGGGCGCCGGGGCTACACCTTC. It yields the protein CASSHDQGRRGYTF. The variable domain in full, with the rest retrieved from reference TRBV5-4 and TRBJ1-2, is ETGVTQSPTHLIKTRGQQVTLRCSSQSGHNTVSWYQQALGQGPQFIFQYYREEENGRGNFPPRFSGLQFPNYSSELNVNALELDDSALYLCASSHDQGRRGYTFGSGTRLTVV.

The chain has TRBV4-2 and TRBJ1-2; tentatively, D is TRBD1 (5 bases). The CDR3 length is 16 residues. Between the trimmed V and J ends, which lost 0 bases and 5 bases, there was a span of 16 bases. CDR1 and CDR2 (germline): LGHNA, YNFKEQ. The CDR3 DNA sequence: TGTGCCAGCAGCCAAGATTCTAGGACAACCCTTTATGGCTACACCTTC. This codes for CASSQDSRTTLYGYTF.

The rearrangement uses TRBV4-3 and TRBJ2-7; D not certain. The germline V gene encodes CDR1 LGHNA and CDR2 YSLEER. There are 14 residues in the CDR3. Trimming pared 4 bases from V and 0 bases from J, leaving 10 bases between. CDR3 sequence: CASSLYRSSYEQYF. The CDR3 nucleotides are TGCGCCAGCAGCCTCTACCGGTCCTCCTACGAGCAGTACTTC.

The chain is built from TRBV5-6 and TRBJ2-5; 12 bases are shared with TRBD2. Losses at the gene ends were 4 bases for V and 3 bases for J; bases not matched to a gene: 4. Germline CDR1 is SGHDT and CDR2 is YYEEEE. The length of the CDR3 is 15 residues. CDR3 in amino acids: CASSVLAGGKETQYF. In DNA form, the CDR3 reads TGTGCCAGCAGCGTCCTAGCGGGGGGGAAAGAGACCCAGTACTTC.

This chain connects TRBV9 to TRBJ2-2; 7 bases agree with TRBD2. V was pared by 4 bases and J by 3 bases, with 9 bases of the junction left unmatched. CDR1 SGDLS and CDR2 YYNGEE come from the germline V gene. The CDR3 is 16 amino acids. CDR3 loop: CASSLRVAGDTGELFF. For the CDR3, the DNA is TGTGCCAGCAGCTTAAGGGTCGCGGGGGACACCGGGGAGCTGTTTTTT. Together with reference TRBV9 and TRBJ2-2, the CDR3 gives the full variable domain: DSGVTQTPKHLITATGQRVTLRCSPRSGDLSVYWYQQSLDQGLQFLIQYYNGEERAKGNILERFSAQQFPDLHSELNLSSLELGDSALYFCASSLRVAGDTGELFFGEGSRLTVL.

DNA of the CDR3: TGTGCCAGCAGCCCCCCGCGGGGACCTAATGAGCAGTTCTTC. The encoded protein is CASSPPRGPNEQFF. V is TRBV7-6 and J is TRBJ2-1; TRBD2 might be the D (6 bases). V lost 5 bases, J lost 7 bases, and 15 bases lay in between. The CDR3 consists of 14 residues. CDR1 and CDR2 (germline): SGHVS, FNYEAQ.

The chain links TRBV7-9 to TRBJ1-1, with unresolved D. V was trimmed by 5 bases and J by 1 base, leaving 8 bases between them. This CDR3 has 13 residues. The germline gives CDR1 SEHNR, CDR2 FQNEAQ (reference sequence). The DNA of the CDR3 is TGTGCCAGCAGCCAACACGCGAACACTGAAGCTTTCTTT. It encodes CASSQHANTEAFF.

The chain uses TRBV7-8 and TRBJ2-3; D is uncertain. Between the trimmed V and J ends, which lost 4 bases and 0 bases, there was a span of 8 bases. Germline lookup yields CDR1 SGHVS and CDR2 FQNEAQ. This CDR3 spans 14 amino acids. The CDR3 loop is CASSYSGSTDTQYF. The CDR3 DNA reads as TGTGCCAGCAGCTATTCCGGGAGCACAGATACGCAGTATTTT.

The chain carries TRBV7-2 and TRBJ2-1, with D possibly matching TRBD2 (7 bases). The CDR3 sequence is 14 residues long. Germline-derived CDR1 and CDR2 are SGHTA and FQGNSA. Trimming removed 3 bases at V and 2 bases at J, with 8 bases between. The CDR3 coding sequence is TGTGCCAGCAGCTTCGGGGGGCCCTACAATGAGCAGTTCTTC. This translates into CASSFGGPYNEQFF.

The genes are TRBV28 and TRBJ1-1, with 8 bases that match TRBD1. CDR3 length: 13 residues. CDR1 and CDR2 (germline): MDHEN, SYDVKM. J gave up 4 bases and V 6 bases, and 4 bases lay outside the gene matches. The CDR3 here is CASRPGQGTEAFF. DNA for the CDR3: TGTGCCAGCAGGCCTGGACAGGGCACTGAAGCTTTCTTT.

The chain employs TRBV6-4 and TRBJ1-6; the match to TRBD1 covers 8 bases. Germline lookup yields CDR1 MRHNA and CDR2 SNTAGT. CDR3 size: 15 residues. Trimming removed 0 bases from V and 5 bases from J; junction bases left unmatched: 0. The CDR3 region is CASSDSTGDNSPLHF. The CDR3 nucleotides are TGTGCCAGCAGTGACTCGACAGGGGATAATTCACCCCTCCACTTT.

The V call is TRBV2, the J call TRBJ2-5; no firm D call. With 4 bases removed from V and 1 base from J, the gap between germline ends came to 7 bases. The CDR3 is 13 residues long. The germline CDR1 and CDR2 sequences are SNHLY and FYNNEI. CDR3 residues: CASSVNSQETQYF. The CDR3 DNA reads TGTGCCAGCAGTGTTAACAGCCAAGAGACCCAGTACTTC.

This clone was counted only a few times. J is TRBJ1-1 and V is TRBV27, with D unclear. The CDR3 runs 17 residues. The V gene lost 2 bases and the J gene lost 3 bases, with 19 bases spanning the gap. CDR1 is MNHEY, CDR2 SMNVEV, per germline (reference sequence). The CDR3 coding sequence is TGTGCCAGCAGTTTAACGTTAAGTACCGGGGTATACACTGAAGCTTTCTTT. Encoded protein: CASSLTLSTGVYTEAFF.

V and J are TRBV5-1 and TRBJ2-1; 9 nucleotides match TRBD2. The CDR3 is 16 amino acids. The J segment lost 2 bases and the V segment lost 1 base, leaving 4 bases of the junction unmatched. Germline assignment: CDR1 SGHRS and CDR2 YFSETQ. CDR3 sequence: CASSLLAGGTYNEQFF. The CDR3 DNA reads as TGCGCCAGCAGCTTGTTGGCGGGGGGGACCTACAATGAGCAGTTCTTC.

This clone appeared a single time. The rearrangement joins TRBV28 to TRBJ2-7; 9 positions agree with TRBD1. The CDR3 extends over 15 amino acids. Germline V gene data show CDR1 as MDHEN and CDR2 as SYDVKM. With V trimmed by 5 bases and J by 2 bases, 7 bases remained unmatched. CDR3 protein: CASSISGTGTYEQYF. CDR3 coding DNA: TGTGCCAGCAGTATCTCCGGGACAGGGACCTACGAGCAGTACTTC.

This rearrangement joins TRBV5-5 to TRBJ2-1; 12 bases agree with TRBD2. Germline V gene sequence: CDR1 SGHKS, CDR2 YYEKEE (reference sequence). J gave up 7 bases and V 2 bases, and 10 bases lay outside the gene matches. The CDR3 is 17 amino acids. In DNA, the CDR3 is TGTGCCAGCAGCTTTTTGCGCTCTAGCGGGGGGGTTAATGAGCAGTTCTTC. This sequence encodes CASSFLRSSGGVNEQFF. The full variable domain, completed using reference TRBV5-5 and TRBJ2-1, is DAGVTQSPTHLIKTRGQQVTLRCSPISGHKSVSWYQQVLGQGPQFIFQYYEKEERGRGNFPDRFSARQFPNYSSELNVNALLLGDSALYLCASSFLRSSGGVNEQFFGPGTRLTVL.

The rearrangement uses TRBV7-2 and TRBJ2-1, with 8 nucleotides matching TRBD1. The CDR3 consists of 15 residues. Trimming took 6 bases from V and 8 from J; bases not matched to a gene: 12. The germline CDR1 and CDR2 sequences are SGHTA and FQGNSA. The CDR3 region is CASRAQGAGSDEQFF. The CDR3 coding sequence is TGTGCCAGCAGGGCTCAGGGGGCAGGTTCAGATGAGCAGTTCTTC.

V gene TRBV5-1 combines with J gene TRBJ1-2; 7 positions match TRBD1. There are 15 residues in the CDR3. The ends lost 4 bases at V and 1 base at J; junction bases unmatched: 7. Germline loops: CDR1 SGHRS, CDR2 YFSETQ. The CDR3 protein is CASSLNRGGNYGYTF. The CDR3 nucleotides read TGCGCCAGCAGCCTAAACAGGGGAGGTAACTATGGCTACACCTTC.

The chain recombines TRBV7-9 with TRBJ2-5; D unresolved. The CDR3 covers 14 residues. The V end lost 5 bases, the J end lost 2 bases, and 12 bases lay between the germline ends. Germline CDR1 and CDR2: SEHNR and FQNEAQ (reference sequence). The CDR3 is CASSLMARQETQYF. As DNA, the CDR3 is TGTGCCAGCAGCCTTATGGCCAGACAAGAGACCCAGTACTTC.

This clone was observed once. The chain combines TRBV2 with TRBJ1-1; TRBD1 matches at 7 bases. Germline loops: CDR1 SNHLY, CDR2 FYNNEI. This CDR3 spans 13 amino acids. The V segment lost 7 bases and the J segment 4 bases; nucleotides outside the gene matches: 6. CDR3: CASNNRGSTEAFF. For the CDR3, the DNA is TGTGCCAGCAACAACAGGGGTTCCACTGAAGCTTTCTTT.

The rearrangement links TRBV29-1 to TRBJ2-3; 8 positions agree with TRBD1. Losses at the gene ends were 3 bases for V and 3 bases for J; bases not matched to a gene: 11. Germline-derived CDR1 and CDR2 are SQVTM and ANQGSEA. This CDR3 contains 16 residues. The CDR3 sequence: CSVEGQASGRTDTQYF. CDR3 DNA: TGCAGCGTTGAGGGACAGGCCTCGGGGAGGACAGATACGCAGTATTTT.

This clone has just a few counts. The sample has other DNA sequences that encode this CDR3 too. The CDR3 coding sequence is TGTGCCAGCAGTTACGGGGCCAGGGTCCGTTCACCCCTCCACTTT. Amino acid sequence: CASSYGARVRSPLHF. The chain recombines TRBV6-5 with TRBJ1-6; D may be TRBD1 (5 bases). V was shortened by 2 bases and J by 9 bases, with 14 bases between the two germline ends. The CDR3 sequence is 15 residues long. Germline CDR1 and CDR2: MNHEY and SVGAGI.